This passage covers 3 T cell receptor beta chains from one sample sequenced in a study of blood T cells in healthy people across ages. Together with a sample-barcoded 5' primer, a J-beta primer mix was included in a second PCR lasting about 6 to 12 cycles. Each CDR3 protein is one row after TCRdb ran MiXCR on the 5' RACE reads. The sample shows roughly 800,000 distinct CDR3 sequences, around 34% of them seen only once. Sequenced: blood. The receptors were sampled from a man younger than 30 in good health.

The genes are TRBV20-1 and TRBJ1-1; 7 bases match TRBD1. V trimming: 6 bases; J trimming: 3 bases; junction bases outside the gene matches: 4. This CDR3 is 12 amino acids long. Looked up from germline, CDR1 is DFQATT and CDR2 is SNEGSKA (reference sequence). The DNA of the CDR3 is TGCAGTGCGAACGGACAGGACACTGAAGCTTTCTTT. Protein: CSANGQDTEAFF.

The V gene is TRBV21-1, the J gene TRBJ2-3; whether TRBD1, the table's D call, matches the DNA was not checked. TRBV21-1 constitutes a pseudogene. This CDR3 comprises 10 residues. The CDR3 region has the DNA TGTGCCACCCCCGGGGATACGCAGTATTTT. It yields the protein CATPGDTQYF.

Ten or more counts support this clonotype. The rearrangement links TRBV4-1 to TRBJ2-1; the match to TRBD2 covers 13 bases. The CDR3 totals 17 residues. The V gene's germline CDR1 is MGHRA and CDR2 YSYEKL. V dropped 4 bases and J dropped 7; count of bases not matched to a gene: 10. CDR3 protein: CASSPKLGTSGANEQFF. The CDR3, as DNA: TGCGCCAGCAGCCCGAAGTTAGGGACTAGCGGGGCAAATGAGCAGTTCTTC.